The entry below gives a single T cell receptor (beta chain) sequence along with its context. Its antigen remains unknown. After removal of 7 bases from V and 0 bases from J, the junction contained 8 bases not matched to a gene. Germline V gene lookup returns CDR1 SNHLY and CDR2 FYNNEI. CDR3 length equals 16 residues. This entry belongs to a study of response to subunit inactivated influenza vaccine. Study findings and constraints: Authors suggested each seasonal influenza vaccination recruits few new T cells.

A single record per CDR3 protein comes from TCRdb applying MiXCR to the RT-PCR reads. Found here are more than 150,000 distinct CDR3 sequences, approximately 8.7% of them singletons; the top ten hold 11%. The starting material was non-naive T cells sorted from PBMCs, obtained on the day of vaccination. The chain joins TRBV2 to TRBJ2-3, with 9 bases fitting TRBD2. The receptor's source is a man aged 45 to 65 who received an inactivated influenza vaccine. Written as DNA, the CDR3 is TGTGCCAGCAAATACGGACTAGCGCGAAGCACAGATACGCAGTATTTT. The encoded protein is CASKYGLARSTDTQYF.